Listed below are T cell receptor beta chains from one sample, sequenced in a study of T-cell reconstitution after alpha-beta-depleted transplantation in children. TCRdb redid the calling of the PCR reads with MiXCR, one entry per CDR3 protein. The sample includes about 98,000 distinct CDR3 sequences, about 5.6% seen only once; the top ten take roughly 6.1%. The input for sequencing was PBMCs, mostly from graft donor cells, taken 60 days after TCRalphabeta/CD19-depleted stem cell transplant. These receptor sequences come from a female patient aged 2-9 years who had a stem cell transplant for Fanconi anemia, so the T cells may come from the graft donor. Both conserved end residues are part of each CDR3. D genes are given only for firm matches. Size is omitted from some rows. Given values are once, few, many or a class for expanded clones.

TRBJ2-3	few	-	TRBV7-3	TGTGCCAGCAGCTGGGACTCGCCCCCACACACAGATACGCAGTATTTT	CASSWDSPPHTDTQYF
TRBJ2-5	-	-	TRBV20-1	TGCAGTGCTAGGCACACACAGACCCAGTACTTC	CSARHTQTQYF
TRBJ2-3	few	TRBD2	TRBV2	TGTGCCAGCAGGGGACTAGCGGGGGCACTCAGCACAGATACGCAGTATTTT	CASRGLAGALSTDTQYF
TRBJ2-1	-	TRBD2	TRBV11-2	TGTGCCAGCAGCTTAGAGGTTCGGGGACTAGCGGGGTCCTCCTACAATGAGCAGTTCTTC	CASSLEVRGLAGSSYNEQFF
TRBJ2-1	few	TRBD2	TRBV14	TGTGCCAGCAGCCGCAGCGGGAGGAGTTACAATGAGCAGTTCTTC	CASSRSGRSYNEQFF
TRBJ2-7	many	-	TRBV11-3	TGTGCCAGCAGCTTAGTGGAAAGCTCCTACGAGCAGTACTTC	CASSLVESSYEQYF
TRBJ2-7	few	-	TRBV20-1	TGCAGTGCTAGGGGTGAGCGAGGCGGCACCTACGAGCAGTACTTC	CSARGERGGTYEQYF
TRBJ1-3	many	-	TRBV27	TGTGCCAGCAGTCCCGATGGCGGTCGAAACACCATATATTTT	CASSPDGGRNTIYF
TRBJ2-3	many	TRBD2	TRBV20-1	TGCAGTGGGGTAGCGGGCCTTCTCCCAGATACGCAGTATTTT	CSGVAGLLPDTQYF
TRBJ2-2	many	-	TRBV5-1	TGCGCCAGCAGCTTGGTTGGGGGGCCCCCCACCGGGGAGCTGTTTTTT	CASSLVGGPPTGELFF
TRBJ2-4	many	-	TRBV15	TGTGCCACCAGCAGAGATATGGGCAGGGACATTCAGTACTTC	CATSRDMGRDIQYF
TRBJ2-6	few	-	TRBV4-2	TGTGCCAGCAGCCAAGTCGACAGGGCCAACGTCCTGACTTTC	CASSQVDRANVLTF
TRBJ1-5	-	-	TRBV5-5	TGTGCCAGCAGCTTGCAGGGGTATAGTCAGCCCCAGCATTTT	CASSLQGYSQPQHF
TRBJ2-2	medium-sized	-	TRBV5-5	TGTGCCAGCAGCAGGAGGGGGGGCTGGGAGCTGTTTTTT	CASSRRGGWELFF
TRBJ1-3	many	-	TRBV3-1	TGTGCCAGCAGCCCCTCGGACTCCGGAAACACCATATATTTT	CASSPSDSGNTIYF
TRBJ2-7	many	-	TRBV12-3/TRBV12-4	TGTGCCAGCAGTTTAGGGCGGAGCTCCTACGAGCAGTACTTC	CASSLGRSSYEQYF
TRBJ1-3	many	TRBD1	TRBV18	TGTGCCAGCTCACCCGCGGGACAGAGCTCCTCTGGAAACACCATATATTTT	CASSPAGQSSSGNTIYF
TRBJ2-2	many	TRBD2	TRBV7-6	TGTGCCAGCAGCTTAGTTCAGGCTAGCGGGAGTCGGGCCAACACCGGGGAGCTGTTTTTT	CASSLVQASGSRANTGELFF
TRBJ1-2	few	-	TRBV18	TGTGCCAGCTCACGTCAGGGTCGGGGCTATGGCTACACCTTC	CASSRQGRGYGYTF
TRBJ2-3	many	-	TRBV7-3	TGTGCCAGCAGCCCAATACCTAGGGCGCTCAGCACAGATACGCAGTATTTT	CASSPIPRALSTDTQYF
TRBJ2-5	many	-	TRBV5-1	TGCGCCAGCAGCTTGGCGCCCACCGGGGCTAAGGAGACCCAGTACTTC	CASSLAPTGAKETQYF
TRBJ2-2	many	-	TRBV19	TGTGCCAGTAGTTCTGGGCCTACTACCGGGGAGCTGTTTTTT	CASSSGPTTGELFF
TRBJ2-3	few	-	TRBV7-9	TGTGCCAGCAGCTTAAGAGTGGGGCGGACTGGCACAGATACGCAGTATTTT	CASSLRVGRTGTDTQYF
TRBJ2-5	few	-	TRBV3-1	TGTGCCAGCAGTAAATCCATCCTCCGGGAGACCCAGTACTTC	CASSKSILRETQYF
TRBJ1-6	many	-	TRBV5-1	TGCGCCAGCAGCTTGGCGGGGCTCCAAGGTCGGAATTCACCCCTCCACTTT	CASSLAGLQGRNSPLHF
TRBJ1-1	many	-	TRBV12-3/TRBV12-4	TGTGCCAGCAGTTTCGGTCAATATGGAACTGAAGCTTTCTTT	CASSFGQYGTEAFF